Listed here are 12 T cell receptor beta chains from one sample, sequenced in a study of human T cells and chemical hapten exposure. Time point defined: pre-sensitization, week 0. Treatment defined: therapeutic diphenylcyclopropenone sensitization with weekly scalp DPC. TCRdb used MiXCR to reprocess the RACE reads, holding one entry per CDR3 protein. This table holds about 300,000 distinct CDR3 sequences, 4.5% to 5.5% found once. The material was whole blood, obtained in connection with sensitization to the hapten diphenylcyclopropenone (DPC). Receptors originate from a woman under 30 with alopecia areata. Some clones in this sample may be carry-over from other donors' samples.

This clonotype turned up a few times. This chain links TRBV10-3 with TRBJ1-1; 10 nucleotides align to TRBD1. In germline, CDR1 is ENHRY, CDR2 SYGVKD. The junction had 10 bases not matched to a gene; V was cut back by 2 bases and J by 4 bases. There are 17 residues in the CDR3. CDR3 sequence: CAISEPPGQGDGTEAFF. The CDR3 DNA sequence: TGTGCCATCAGTGAGCCCCCCGGACAGGGGGATGGCACTGAAGCTTTCTTT.

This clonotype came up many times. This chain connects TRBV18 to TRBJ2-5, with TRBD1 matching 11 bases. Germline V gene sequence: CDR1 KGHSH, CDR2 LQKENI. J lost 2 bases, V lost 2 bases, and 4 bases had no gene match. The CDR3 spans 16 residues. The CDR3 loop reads CASSPIGQGAQETQYF. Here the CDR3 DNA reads TGTGCCAGCTCACCAATTGGACAGGGGGCACAAGAGACCCAGTACTTC.

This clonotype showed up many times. The CDR3 nucleotides read TGTGCCATCAACCCGGGACGGAACTACGAGCAGTACTTC. Protein product: CAINPGRNYEQYF. The chain joins TRBV10-3 to TRBJ2-7; either TRBD1 or TRBD2 may supply D (5 bases each). The V gene's germline CDR1 is ENHRY and CDR2 SYGVKD. The CDR3 runs 13 residues. The V gene lost 7 bases and the J gene lost 3 bases, with 13 bases spanning the gap.

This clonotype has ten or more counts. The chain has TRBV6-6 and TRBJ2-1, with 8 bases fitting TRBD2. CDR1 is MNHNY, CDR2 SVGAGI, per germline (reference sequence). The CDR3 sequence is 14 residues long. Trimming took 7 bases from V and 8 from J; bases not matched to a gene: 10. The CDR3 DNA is TGTGCCAGCAAAAAGCCGGGGGGGCCCTATGAGCAGTTCTTC. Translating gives CASKKPGGPYEQFF.

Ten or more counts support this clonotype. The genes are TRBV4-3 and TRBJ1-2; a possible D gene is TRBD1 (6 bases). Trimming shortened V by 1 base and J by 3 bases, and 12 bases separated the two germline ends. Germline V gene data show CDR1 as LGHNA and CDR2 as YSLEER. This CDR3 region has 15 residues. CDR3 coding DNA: TGCGCCAGCAGCCAAGGCGCAGGGGCCGACTATGGCTACACCTTC. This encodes CASSQGAGADYGYTF.

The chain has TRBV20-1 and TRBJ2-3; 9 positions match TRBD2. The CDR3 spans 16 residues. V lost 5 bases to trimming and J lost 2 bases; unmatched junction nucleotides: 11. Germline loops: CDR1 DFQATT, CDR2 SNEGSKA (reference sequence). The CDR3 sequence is CSALVSSGGSTDTQYF. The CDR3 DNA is TGCAGTGCTCTGGTATCGAGCGGGGGGTCCACAGATACGCAGTATTTT.

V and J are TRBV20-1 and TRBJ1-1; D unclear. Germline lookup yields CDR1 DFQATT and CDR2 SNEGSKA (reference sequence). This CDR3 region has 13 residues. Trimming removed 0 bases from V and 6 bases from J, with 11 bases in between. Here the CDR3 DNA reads TGCAGTGCTAGAGATTCCTCTAGGCCTGAAGCTTTCTTT. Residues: CSARDSSRPEAFF.

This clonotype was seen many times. CDR3 sequence reads: CASSSFGDRTDEAFF. CDR3 sequence (DNA): TGTGCCAGCAGTTCTTTCGGGGACAGGACAGATGAAGCTTTCTTT. The gene calls are TRBV6-2 or TRBV6-3 and TRBJ1-1; TRBD1 matches 8 bases. V lost 4 bases to trimming and J lost 7 bases; unmatched junction nucleotides: 11. Germline V gene lookup returns CDR1 MNHEY and CDR2 SVGEGT. The CDR3 is made up of 15 amino acids.

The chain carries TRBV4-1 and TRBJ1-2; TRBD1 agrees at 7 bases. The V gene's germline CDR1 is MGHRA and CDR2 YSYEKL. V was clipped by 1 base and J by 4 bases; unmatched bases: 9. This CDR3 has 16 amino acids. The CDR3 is CASSQGDSSNFYGYTF. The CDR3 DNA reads TGCGCCAGCAGCCAAGGGGACAGTTCTAACTTCTATGGCTACACCTTC.

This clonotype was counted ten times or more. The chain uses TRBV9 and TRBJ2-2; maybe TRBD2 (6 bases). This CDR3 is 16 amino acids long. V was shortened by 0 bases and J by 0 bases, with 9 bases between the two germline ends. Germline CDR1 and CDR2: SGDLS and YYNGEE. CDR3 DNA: TGTGCCAGCAGCGTAGTACCGGGGGCGAACACCGGGGAGCTGTTTTTT. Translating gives CASSVVPGANTGELFF.

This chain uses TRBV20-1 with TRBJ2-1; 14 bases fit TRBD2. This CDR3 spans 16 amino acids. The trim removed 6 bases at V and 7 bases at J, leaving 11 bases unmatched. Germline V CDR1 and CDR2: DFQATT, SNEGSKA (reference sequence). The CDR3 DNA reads TGCAGTGCGCATGGTGGGACTAGCGGGGGAGGGAATGAGCAGTTCTTC. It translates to CSAHGGTSGGGNEQFF.

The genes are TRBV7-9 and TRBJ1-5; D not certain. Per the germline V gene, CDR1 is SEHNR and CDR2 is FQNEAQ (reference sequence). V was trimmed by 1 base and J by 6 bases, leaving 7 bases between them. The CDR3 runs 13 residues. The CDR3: CASSLGEFQPQHF. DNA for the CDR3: TGTGCCAGCAGCTTAGGAGAGTTTCAGCCCCAGCATTTT.